Sequencing of this T cell receptor (beta chain) was carried out in a study of T cells in Graves' hyperthyroidism and ophthalmopathy. Study context: Peripheral blood samples were taken at initial diagnosis, prior to any treatment.

The table lists this clonotype with a count of one. The antigen is unknown. Notes on the study in general: Ophthalmopathy was separated from stable hyperthyroidism by a 13 V-J model. Among thyroid clonotypes expanded above 0.001, most also appeared in blood.

CDR1 is LGHDT, CDR2 YNNKEL, per germline (reference sequence). The V end was cut by 0 bases, the J end by 6 bases, with 8 bases between. CDR3 size: 13 residues. TCR beta CDR3 region amplification was performed from RNA transcripts. HTBI primers were the set used in a first-round RT-PCR of the TCR CDR3. Each CDR3 protein is one row after TCRdb ran MiXCR on the multiplex PCR reads. In the table there are about 210,000 distinct CDR3 sequences, roughly 18% of which are singletons. Calling Graves' hyperthyroidism stable meant ophthalmopathy did not progress within 18 months. V gene TRBV3-1 combines with J gene TRBJ1-1; no clear D. The origin of this receptor is a man in his forties or fifties with Graves' hyperthyroidism. The sequenced material came from blood. The CDR3 here is CASSQDNAPEAFF. As DNA, the CDR3 is TGTGCCAGCAGCCAAGATAACGCGCCTGAAGCTTTCTTT.